This T cell receptor (beta chain) was found in a study of post-analysis software for immune sequencing data. Study-wide points: Patients carried several TRBV segments more frequently than controls did, and TRBV5-6, TRBV5-1 and TRBV20-1 were among them. F measure grouped same-batch samples tightly together. Among multiple sclerosis patients, normalized Chao1 diversity was significantly below that of controls.

Comment on this clonotype: Its antigen is unidentified.

Unique molecular identifiers featured in each of the TCR beta cDNA libraries. The T cell input of roughly 0.95 to 10 million gave around 540,000 cDNA molecules. Each CDR3 protein is one row after TCRdb ran MiXCR on the PCR reads. The profile shows hundreds of thousands of distinct CDR3 sequences, roughly two fifths of them singletons. V dropped 0 bases and J dropped 1; count of bases not matched to a gene: 3. The CDR3 contains 14 residues. Germline CDR1 and CDR2: DFQATT and SNEGSKA (reference sequence). Sequenced sample: blood. V usage is TRBV20-1 and J usage is TRBJ2-7; 7 bases are shared with TRBD1. The sequence was obtained from a girl aged 10-17 years with multiple sclerosis. The CDR3 here is CSARDLGQSYEQYF. DNA for the CDR3: TGCAGTGCTAGAGATCTGGGACAGTCCTACGAGCAGTACTTC.